Below, 24 T cell receptor beta chains from the same sample are listed, as sequenced in a study of identical twins. TCRdb re-analysed the 5' RACE reads in MiXCR, keeping a single row per CDR3 protein. The table records around 650,000 distinct CDR3 sequences, 7% to 7.5% of them present only once. Separately, the same data were catalogued under a study of yellow fever vaccine responses in identical twins.

Sequencing used PBMCs. These TCRs come from a woman aged 18-35 years in good health.

At least ten counts were recorded for this clonotype. The chain has TRBV20-1 and TRBJ1-1, with 10 bases identical to TRBD1. Germline CDR1 and CDR2: DFQATT and SNEGSKA (reference sequence). With V trimmed by 5 bases and J by 5 bases, 5 bases remained unmatched. The CDR3 totals 13 residues. Here the CDR3 DNA reads TGCAGTGCTCAACGGACAGGGGGGACTGAAGCTTTCTTT. It specifies CSAQRTGGTEAFF.

This clonotype showed up just a few times. V is TRBV27 and J is TRBJ2-7; D remains unclear. Trimming stripped 0 bases from V and 0 bases from J, with 9 bases between. Germline V gene lookup returns CDR1 MNHEY and CDR2 SMNVEV (reference sequence). The CDR3 has 15 amino acids. This CDR3 reads CASSLSSKNSYEQYF. The CDR3 DNA reads TGTGCCAGCAGTTTATCGTCAAAAAACTCCTACGAGCAGTACTTC.

This clonotype was detected a few times. The chain joins TRBV28 to TRBJ2-1; D uncertain. The CDR3 extends over 15 amino acids. The V end was cut by 7 bases, the J end by 0 bases, with 13 bases between. Germline V lookup: CDR1 MDHEN, CDR2 SYDVKM. CDR3 sequence: CASTPKVYSYNEQFF. The CDR3 DNA is TGTGCCAGCACCCCTAAGGTTTACTCCTACAATGAGCAGTTCTTC.

This clonotype was seen at least ten times. CDR3 sequence (DNA): TGTGCCAGCAGCCAGCCAGACAGATACTCCTACAATGAGCAGTTCTTC. Amino acid sequence: CASSQPDRYSYNEQFF. This chain joins TRBV14 and TRBJ2-1; tentatively, D is TRBD1 (5 bases). The germline V gene has CDR1 SGHDN and CDR2 FVKESK. The CDR3 extends over 16 amino acids. Trimming removed 3 bases from V and 0 bases from J, with 12 bases in between.

The chain joins TRBV28 to TRBJ1-5; D is undetermined. Trimming removed 2 bases from V and 9 bases from J, with 14 bases in between. This CDR3 contains 14 residues. Germline lookup yields CDR1 MDHEN and CDR2 SYDVKM. The CDR3 loop is CASSLSTPSAPQHF. The CDR3 nucleotides read TGTGCCAGCAGTTTAAGCACCCCTTCGGCGCCCCAGCATTTT.

The sample holds many counts of this clonotype. This chain joins TRBV3-1 and TRBJ2-1; TRBD2 matches at 8 bases. This CDR3 contains 15 residues. V lost 1 base to trimming and J lost 6 bases; unmatched junction nucleotides: 5. The germline V gene has CDR1 LGHDT and CDR2 YNNKEL (reference sequence). CDR3: CASSQGVGGANEQFF. The CDR3 DNA reads TGTGCCAGCAGCCAAGGTGTCGGGGGGGCCAATGAGCAGTTCTTC.

This chain uses TRBV4-1 with TRBJ2-5; D is undetermined. V was trimmed by 2 bases and J by 0 bases, leaving 7 bases between them. CDR1 MGHRA and CDR2 YSYEKL come from the germline V gene. The CDR3 length is 14 residues. CDR3 amino acids: CASSQLEYQETQYF. The DNA of the CDR3 is TGCGCCAGCAGCCAACTGGAGTACCAAGAGACCCAGTACTTC.

The V and J genes are TRBV2 and TRBJ2-1; 9 bases map to TRBD2. Germline V CDR1 and CDR2: SNHLY, FYNNEI. The CDR3 runs to 16 residues. Trimming cost V 1 base and J 8 bases; bases outside gene matches: 9. The CDR3 protein is CASSEVLAGGRDEQFF. Written as DNA, the CDR3 is TGTGCCAGCAGTGAAGTTCTGGCGGGGGGGAGGGATGAGCAGTTCTTC. The whole variable domain, remainder taken from reference TRBV2 and TRBJ2-1, is EPEVTQTPSHQVTQMGQEVILRCVPISNHLYFYWYRQILGQKVEFLVSFYNNEISEKSEIFDDQFSVERPDGSNFTLKIRSTKLEDSAMYFCASSEVLAGGRDEQFFGPGTRLTVL.

V and J are TRBV6-1 and TRBJ2-7, with TRBD1 matching 8 bases. V shed 1 base, J shed 5 bases, and the junction held 7 bases outside the gene matches. Germline loops: CDR1 MNHNS, CDR2 SASEGT. This CDR3 comprises 15 residues. CDR3 protein: CASSEDRTGKDEQYV. The CDR3 nucleotides read TGTGCCAGCAGTGAAGATCGGACAGGGAAGGACGAGCAGTACGTC.

This clonotype was found a few times. The chain is built from TRBV27 and TRBJ1-6, with a weak D call TRBD1 (5 bases). Deletions cut 7 bases from V and 5 bases from J, with 9 bases between. This CDR3 is 13 amino acids long. The V gene's germline CDR1 is MNHEY and CDR2 SMNVEV (reference sequence). The CDR3 region is CASTGRDNSPLHF. The CDR3, as DNA: TGTGCCAGCACAGGGCGCGATAATTCACCCCTCCACTTT.

There are a few counts of this clonotype. The J gene is TRBJ1-3, the V gene TRBV18, with a possible D match to TRBD1 (6 bases). V gave up 5 bases and J gave up 0 bases, with 11 bases separating them. From germline, CDR1 is KGHSH and CDR2 LQKENI. This CDR3 has 15 residues. The CDR3 region is CASSTDRISGNTIYF. CDR3 nucleotide sequence: TGTGCCAGCTCAACCGACAGGATCTCTGGAAACACCATATATTTT.

This clonotype was picked up many times. The V and J genes are TRBV29-1 and TRBJ1-1; D possibly corresponds to TRBD1 (6 bases). V lost 6 bases and J lost 0, with 23 bases in between. In germline, CDR1 is SQVTM, CDR2 ANQGSEA. There are 17 residues in the CDR3. CDR3 in amino acids: CSVHEKGGELMNTEAFF. As DNA, the CDR3 is TGCAGCGTACATGAAAAGGGGGGCGAGTTGATGAACACTGAAGCTTTCTTT.

The chain employs TRBV5-1 and TRBJ2-1; 14 nucleotides align to TRBD2. V gave up 2 bases and J gave up 13 bases; unmatched junction bases: 5. The CDR3 loop spans 14 amino acids. Germline V gene sequence: CDR1 SGHRS, CDR2 YFSETQ. CDR3 coding DNA: TGCGCCAGCAGCTTCAGGGGACTAGCGGGGGACCAGTTCTTC. It encodes CASSFRGLAGDQFF.

This clonotype occurred many times. This rearrangement joins TRBV5-1 to TRBJ2-5, with TRBD1 as a possible D gene (5 bases). The length of the CDR3 is 14 residues. The V end lost 0 bases, the J end lost 2 bases, and 8 bases lay between the germline ends. The germline V gene encodes CDR1 SGHRS and CDR2 YFSETQ. The CDR3 spells CASSLEGSQETQYF. CDR3 DNA sequence: TGCGCCAGCAGCTTGGAGGGGTCTCAAGAGACCCAGTACTTC.

This clonotype has a count of ten or more. The rearrangement links TRBV5-1 to TRBJ1-1; no firm D call. Per germline, CDR1 SGHRS and CDR2 YFSETQ. The length of the CDR3 is 13 residues. With 5 bases removed from V and 0 bases from J, the gap between germline ends came to 8 bases. The CDR3 nucleotides are TGCGCCAGCAGTTCGCTCATGAACACTGAAGCTTTCTTT. Encoded protein: CASSSLMNTEAFF.

This clonotype was detected only a few times. The chain is built from TRBV29-1 and TRBJ1-3, with D perhaps TRBD1 (5 bases). Germline loops: CDR1 SQVTM, CDR2 ANQGSEA. The ends were cut back, 7 bases at V and 0 bases at J, with 10 bases in the middle. This CDR3 spans 13 amino acids. In DNA, the CDR3 is TGCAGCGCCATACAGGACTCTGGAAACACCATATATTTT. Protein product: CSAIQDSGNTIYF.

A few counts support this clonotype. The chain couples TRBV24-1 to TRBJ1-2, with a possible D match to TRBD1 (5 bases). Germline loops: CDR1 KGHDR, CDR2 SFDVKD. Trimming stripped 7 bases from V and 7 bases from J, with 12 bases between. CDR3 size: 12 residues. In DNA, the CDR3 is TGTGCCACCAGGGGGCCAGAAGGTGGCTACACCTTC. It encodes CATRGPEGGYTF.

The genes are TRBV10-3 and TRBJ2-6; D not certain. Trimming took 4 bases from V and 0 from J, leaving 7 bases between them. CDR1 and CDR2 from the germline V gene are ENHRY and SYGVKD. The CDR3 covers 15 residues. CDR3 residues: CAISGVGSGANVLTF. CDR3 in DNA: TGTGCCATCAGTGGGGTCGGCTCTGGGGCCAACGTCCTGACTTTC.

The chain is built from TRBV28 and TRBJ1-1; D is perhaps TRBD1 (5 bases). Germline V gene lookup returns CDR1 MDHEN and CDR2 SYDVKM. CDR3 size: 14 residues. The V gene lost 6 bases and the J gene lost 8 bases, with 19 bases spanning the gap. The CDR3, as DNA: TGTGCCAGCAGGACTACCCCGGCAGGGTCGGAAGCTTTCTTT. It specifies CASRTTPAGSEAFF.

The chain employs TRBV28 and TRBJ2-5, with D uncertain. Trimming took 7 bases from V and 5 from J, leaving 11 bases between them. Germline loops: CDR1 MDHEN, CDR2 SYDVKM. The CDR3 length is 12 residues. The CDR3 spells CASNKRAETQYF. The CDR3 coding sequence is TGTGCCAGCAATAAACGAGCCGAGACCCAGTACTTC.

This clonotype was counted ten times or more. J is TRBJ2-3 and V is TRBV27; D gene uncertain. CDR1 and CDR2 (germline): MNHEY, SMNVEV (reference sequence). There are 14 residues in the CDR3. Trimming stripped 5 bases from V and 8 bases from J, with 17 bases between. CDR3 in amino acids: CASSPTHPPITQYF. CDR3 DNA: TGTGCCAGCAGTCCGACCCATCCACCTATTACGCAGTATTTT.

This clonotype was found many times. The gene calls are TRBV12-3 or TRBV12-4 and TRBJ1-6, with 7 bases identical to TRBD1. V was clipped by 5 bases and J by 6 bases; unmatched bases: 4. This CDR3 spans 14 amino acids. CDR3 nucleotides: TGTGCCAGCAGTCCAGGGACAGTTAATTCACCCCTCCACTTT. Translation gives CASSPGTVNSPLHF.

This clonotype has ten or more counts. This sequence joins TRBV12-3 or TRBV12-4 and TRBJ2-7; 7 positions agree with TRBD1. CDR3 length: 15 residues. With 8 bases clipped from V and 0 bases from J, the junction kept 10 bases outside the gene matches. In DNA, the CDR3 is TGTGCCAGCGTAGGGACAGACTTAGGCTCCTACGAGCAGTACTTC. Translated, it gives CASVGTDLGSYEQYF.

This clonotype was detected ten times or more. V and J are TRBV20-1 and TRBJ2-1; D is unclear. Trimming removed 0 bases from V and 7 bases from J, with 4 bases in between. This CDR3 is built from 11 residues. CDR1 and CDR2 (germline): DFQATT, SNEGSKA (reference sequence). CDR3 DNA sequence: TGCAGTGCTAGAGAGGGGAATGAGCAGTTCTTC. Translated, it gives CSAREGNEQFF.